A single sample gave rise to the 22 T cell receptor beta chains below, sequenced in a study of regulatory T cells in long-lasting Graves disease. Time point denoted: newly diagnosed GD, antithyroid drugs for less than 3 months. The TCR library used RNA extracted from PBMCs. Arm-PCR of CDR3 regions and iRepertoire HTBI primers were the basis on which TCR beta libraries were built. Each CDR3 protein gets one entry after TCRdb re-called the multiplex PCR reads with MiXCR. The table has over 300,000 distinct CDR3 sequences, around 15% seen once. The specimen comprised peripheral blood mononuclear cells (PBMCs), sampled at new diagnosis, from a patient treated with antithyroid drugs. The receptors stem from a female donor with Graves disease.

This clonotype was found many times. The V and J genes are TRBV20-1 and TRBJ2-1; 9 bases fit TRBD2. V lost 0 bases and J lost 8; bases outside the gene matches: 5. Per germline, CDR1 DFQATT and CDR2 SNEGSKA (reference sequence). This CDR3 spans 14 amino acids. The chain's CDR3 is CSARDPSSGDEQFF. For the CDR3, the DNA is TGCAGTGCTAGAGATCCCTCTAGCGGGGATGAGCAGTTCTTC.

This clonotype was counted ten times or more. This rearrangement joins TRBV27 to TRBJ2-1; 8 nucleotides align to TRBD2. The germline V gene encodes CDR1 MNHEY and CDR2 SMNVEV (reference sequence). The CDR3 is made up of 15 amino acids. Trimming cost V 3 bases and J 5 bases; bases outside gene matches: 6. In DNA form, the CDR3 reads TGTGCCAGCAGTTTTTTAGCGGGGCCCAACAATGAGCAGTTCTTC. Its translation is CASSFLAGPNNEQFF.

This clonotype has at least ten counts. The chain is built from TRBV12-5 and TRBJ2-5, with unresolved D. Germline CDR1 is LGHNT and CDR2 is FRNRAP. The CDR3 loop spans 12 amino acids. V dropped 1 base and J dropped 3 bases, with 3 bases sitting between them. CDR3: CASGLGEETQYF. The CDR3 DNA follows: TGTGCTAGTGGTTTGGGCGAAGAGACCCAGTACTTC.

This clonotype was found many times. This chain joins TRBV27 and TRBJ2-3; D gene uncertain. V dropped 2 bases and J dropped 2 bases, with 5 bases sitting between them. The germline CDR1 and CDR2 sequences are MNHEY and SMNVEV (reference sequence). This CDR3 contains 13 residues. CDR3 amino acids: CASSLMYTDTQYF. CDR3 coding DNA: TGTGCCAGCAGTTTAATGTACACAGATACGCAGTATTTT.

This clonotype has at least ten counts. The chain carries TRBV20-1 and TRBJ1-4; TRBD1 might be the D (6 bases). Deletions cut 6 bases from V and 9 bases from J, with 20 bases between. The CDR3 loop spans 14 amino acids. Per germline, CDR1 DFQATT and CDR2 SNEGSKA (reference sequence). The chain's CDR3 is CSAGMDSPEKKLFF. The CDR3 coding sequence is TGCAGTGCGGGAATGGACAGCCCAGAGAAAAAACTGTTTTTT.

At least ten counts were recorded for this clonotype. This chain's CDR3 is CASTHRLAGVTDTQYF. In DNA form, the CDR3 reads TGTGCCAGCACCCATCGACTAGCGGGGGTCACAGATACGCAGTATTTT. V and J are TRBV12-3 or TRBV12-4 and TRBJ2-3; TRBD2 matches at 12 bases. Germline trimming cut 7 bases from V and 2 bases from J; bases unmatched to any gene: 7. The CDR3 has 16 residues.

The genes are TRBV2 and TRBJ1-4, with TRBD1 matching 9 bases. This CDR3 has 14 amino acids. The V gene's germline CDR1 is SNHLY and CDR2 FYNNEI. Losses at the gene ends were 5 bases for V and 7 bases for J; bases not matched to a gene: 5. CDR3 residues: CASSMDRGSEKLFF. CDR3 nucleotide sequence: TGTGCCAGCAGTATGGACAGGGGCAGTGAAAAACTGTTTTTT.

This clonotype was counted at least ten times. This chain links TRBV12-3 or TRBV12-4 with TRBJ1-2, with 9 bases fitting TRBD1. The J segment lost 6 bases and the V segment lost 5 bases, leaving 4 bases of the junction unmatched. The CDR3 is 13 amino acids. The CDR3 nucleotides are TGTGCCAGCAGTGTACAGGGGGCAGATGGCTACACCTTC. This sequence encodes CASSVQGADGYTF.

This clonotype appeared many times. The chain is built from TRBV12-3 or TRBV12-4 and TRBJ1-2; D may be TRBD1 (5 bases). V was shortened by 4 bases and J by 0 bases, with 15 bases between the two germline ends. The CDR3 is 16 residues long. CDR3 DNA sequence: TGTGCCAGCAGTTCCCCCCGGGACCGCGCTAACTATGGCTACACCTTC. It is translated as CASSSPRDRANYGYTF.

The rearrangement links TRBV5-1 to TRBJ2-5, with TRBD2 matching 7 bases. The germline gives CDR1 SGHRS, CDR2 YFSETQ. The ends lost 1 base at V and 5 bases at J; junction bases unmatched: 8. This CDR3 contains 15 residues. The CDR3 DNA reads as TGCGCCAGCAGCTTGAACAGCGGGATTCGGGAGACCCAGTACTTC. It translates to CASSLNSGIRETQYF.

This clonotype showed up just a few times. The V call is TRBV7-3, the J call TRBJ2-5, with a weak D call TRBD2 (6 bases). Trimming took 5 bases from V and 0 from J, leaving 13 bases between them. Per germline, CDR1 SGHTA and CDR2 FQGTGA. The CDR3 contains 15 residues. The DNA for the CDR3 is TGTGCCAGCAGCCCCCACGCGGGGTACCAAGAGACCCAGTACTTC. Protein: CASSPHAGYQETQYF.

This clonotype has only a few counts. The V call is TRBV6-2 or TRBV6-3, the J call TRBJ1-1; 12 positions agree with TRBD1. CDR1 MNHEY and CDR2 SVGEGT come from the germline V gene. V trimming: 2 bases; J trimming: 3 bases; junction bases outside the gene matches: 16. The CDR3 length is 20 residues. The CDR3 bases are TGTGCCAGCAGTTACAACGCCGGGACAGGGGGCGTGTATGTGGACACTGAAGCTTTCTTT. Its translation is CASSYNAGTGGVYVDTEAFF.

This clonotype has more than one count but fewer than ten. One base away lies a much larger clone, so this may be a sequencing read error. The chain joins TRBV15 to TRBJ2-2; D is unclear. CDR1 is LNHNV and CDR2 is YYDKDF in the germline V gene (reference sequence). The CDR3 has 12 residues. V was trimmed by 4 bases and J by 3 bases, leaving 3 bases between them. In DNA form, the CDR3 reads TGTGCCACCAGCATCTACACCGGGGAGCTGTTTTTT. It translates to CATSIYTGELFF.

The sample holds a few counts of this clonotype. The chain has TRBV15 and TRBJ2-3; D remains unclear. The CDR3 has 12 residues. Germline assignment: CDR1 LNHNV and CDR2 YYDKDF (reference sequence). V lost 2 bases to trimming and J lost 6 bases, with 6 bases between them. In DNA form, the CDR3 reads TGTGCCACCAGCAGAATAGGGGATACGCAGTATTTT. Its protein product is CATSRIGDTQYF.

This clonotype was picked up many times. This chain connects TRBV12-3 or TRBV12-4 to TRBJ2-2; 10 bases align to TRBD2. The J segment lost 4 bases and the V segment lost 5 bases, leaving 7 bases of the junction unmatched. The CDR3 spans 16 residues. The CDR3 loop is CASSPGTSATTGELFF. CDR3 coding DNA: TGTGCCAGCAGTCCCGGGACTAGCGCTACCACCGGGGAGCTGTTTTTT.

The table lists this clonotype with a few counts. At one end, the junction sequence differs from germline, possibly due to a read error. This chain links TRBV12-3 or TRBV12-4 with TRBJ1-5; TRBD1 aligns across 9 bases. The CDR3 is 13 residues long. The CDR3 region is CAGRRDREPPQHF. The CDR3 DNA is TGTGCCGGCAGACGGGACAGGGAGCCGCCCCAGCATTTT.

This clonotype was seen many times. The chain combines TRBV11-2 with TRBJ2-7, with 10 bases lining up with TRBD1. CDR1 SGHAT and CDR2 FQNNGV come from the germline V gene. The V gene end was trimmed by 3 bases and the J gene end by 12 bases; junction bases not matched to a gene: 8. CDR3 length: 13 residues. CDR3 sequence: CASSLATGQGTYF. The CDR3 nucleotides are TGTGCCAGCAGCTTGGCGACGGGACAGGGGACGTACTTC.

Written as DNA, the CDR3 is TGTGCCAGCAGCTTAGTTAGGCTAGCGGGAGGGCGTCCCACCGGGGAGCTGTTTTTT. It is translated as CASSLVRLAGGRPTGELFF. The chain joins TRBV7-8 to TRBJ2-2, with 12 bases fitting TRBD2. Germline V CDR1 and CDR2: SGHVS, FQNEAQ. The J segment lost 4 bases and the V segment lost 1 base, leaving 10 bases of the junction unmatched. This CDR3 has 19 amino acids.

This clonotype showed up many times. As DNA, the CDR3 is TGTGCCACCAGTGATCAGGGGTTCAGGGATGAGCAGTTCTTC. Its translation is CATSDQGFRDEQFF. J is TRBJ2-1 and V is TRBV24-1, with D tentatively TRBD1 (6 bases). The CDR3 extends over 14 amino acids. CDR1 is KGHDR and CDR2 is SFDVKD in the germline V gene. Trimming shortened V by 3 bases and J by 8 bases, and 13 bases separated the two germline ends.

The chain carries TRBV27 and TRBJ2-1; the D gene is possibly TRBD2 (6 bases). The CDR3 is made up of 13 amino acids. Germline lookup yields CDR1 MNHEY and CDR2 SMNVEV (reference sequence). V shed 9 bases and J shed 3 bases, with 12 bases lying between them. In DNA form, the CDR3 reads TGTGCCAGTACTAGCCCGGTCTACAATGAGCAGTTCTTC. It specifies CASTSPVYNEQFF.

The chain joins TRBV6-1 to TRBJ1-2; the D gene is possibly TRBD1 (5 bases). Germline V gene data show CDR1 as MNHNS and CDR2 as SASEGT. CDR3 length: 12 amino acids. Trimming took 7 bases from V and 8 from J, leaving 14 bases between them. Here the CDR3 DNA reads TGTGCCAGCAACCCGGGGGTAGCGGGCTACACCTTC. Translating gives CASNPGVAGYTF.

The chain links TRBV19 to TRBJ1-1; D may be TRBD1 (5 bases). V lost 6 bases to trimming and J lost 3 bases, with 11 bases between them. This CDR3 region has 13 residues. Germline V CDR1 and CDR2: LNHDA, SQIVND (reference sequence). The CDR3 sequence is CASSQTAYTEAFF. CDR3 coding DNA: TGTGCCAGTAGCCAGACAGCGTACACTGAAGCTTTCTTT.